This T cell receptor beta chain emerged from a study of blood T cells in healthy people across ages. Regarding the study as a whole: Whereas aged donors had fewer naive CD4+ cells, long-lived donors had more of them and higher diversity.

With a J-beta primer mix and a sample-barcoded 5' primer, a second PCR ran roughly 7 to 11 cycles. Unique molecular identifiers of 12 random nucleotides labeled each cDNA. TCRdb ran MiXCR on the 5' RACE reads and lists one entry per CDR3 protein. This sample has around 2 million distinct CDR3 sequences, with more than 35% found just once. Germline values: CDR1 SGHVS, CDR2 FNYEAQ. This CDR3 has 15 residues. V lost 5 bases, J lost 5 bases, and 11 bases stayed unmatched. On this clonotype: The antigen is undetermined.

Sequenced sample: blood. This receptor was identified in a human donor in good health. The chain joins TRBV7-6 to TRBJ2-5, with 7 bases identical to TRBD1. The CDR3 DNA reads as TGTGCCAGCAGCGGCGACAGGGCGGGCGTGGAGACCCAGTACTTC. It codes for CASSGDRAGVETQYF.